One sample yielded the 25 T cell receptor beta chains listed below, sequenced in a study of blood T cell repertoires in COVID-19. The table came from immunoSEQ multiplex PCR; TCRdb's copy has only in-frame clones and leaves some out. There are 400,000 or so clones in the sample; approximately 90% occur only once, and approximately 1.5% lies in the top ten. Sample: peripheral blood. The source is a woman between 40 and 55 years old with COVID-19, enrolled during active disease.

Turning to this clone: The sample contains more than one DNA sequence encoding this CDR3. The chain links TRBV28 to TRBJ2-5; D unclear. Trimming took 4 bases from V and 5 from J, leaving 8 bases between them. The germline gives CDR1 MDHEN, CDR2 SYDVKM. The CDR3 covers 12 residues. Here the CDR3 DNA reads TGTGCCAGCAGTTCGCCCGGGGAGACCCAGTACTTC. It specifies CASSSPGETQYF.

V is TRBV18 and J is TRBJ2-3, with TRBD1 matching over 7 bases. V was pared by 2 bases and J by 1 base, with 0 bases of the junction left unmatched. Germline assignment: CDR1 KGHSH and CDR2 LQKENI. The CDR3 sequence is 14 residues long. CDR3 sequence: CASSPDRGTDTQYF. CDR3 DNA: TGTGCCAGCTCACCAGACAGGGGCACAGATACGCAGTATTTT.

Here the CDR3 DNA reads TGTGCCAGCAGCTCTAGCGGGACAGATACGCAGTATTTT. The encoded protein is CASSSSGTDTQYF. The V and J genes are TRBV27 and TRBJ2-3, with TRBD2 identical over 8 bases. From germline, CDR1 is MNHEY and CDR2 SMNVEV (reference sequence). The trim removed 6 bases at V and 3 bases at J, leaving 2 bases unmatched. CDR3 length: 13 amino acids.

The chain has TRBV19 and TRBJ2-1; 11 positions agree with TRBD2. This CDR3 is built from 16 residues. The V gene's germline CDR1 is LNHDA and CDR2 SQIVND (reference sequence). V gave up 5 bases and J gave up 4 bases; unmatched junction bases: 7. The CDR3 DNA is TGTGCCAGTAGTTATAGCGGGAGGGTGGGGTACAATGAGCAGTTCTTC. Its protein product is CASSYSGRVGYNEQFF.

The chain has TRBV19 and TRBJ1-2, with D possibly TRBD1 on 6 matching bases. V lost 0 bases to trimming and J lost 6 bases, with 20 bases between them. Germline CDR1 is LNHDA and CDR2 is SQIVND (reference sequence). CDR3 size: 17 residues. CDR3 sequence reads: CASSIDPRRGAQDGYTF. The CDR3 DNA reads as TGTGCCAGTAGTATAGACCCACGTCGGGGGGCGCAGGATGGCTACACCTTC.

The CDR3 here is CASSPSTSGGITDTQYF. As DNA, the CDR3 is TGCGCCAGCAGCCCCTCGACTAGCGGGGGTATCACAGATACGCAGTATTTT. The chain is built from TRBV4-1 and TRBJ2-3; TRBD2 agrees at 12 bases. The germline gives CDR1 MGHRA, CDR2 YSYEKL. V lost 4 bases and J lost 2; bases outside the gene matches: 7. This CDR3 contains 17 residues.

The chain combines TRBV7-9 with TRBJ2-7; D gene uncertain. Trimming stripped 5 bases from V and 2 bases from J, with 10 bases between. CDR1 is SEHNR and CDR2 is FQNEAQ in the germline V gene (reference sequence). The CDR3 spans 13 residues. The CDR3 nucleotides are TGTGCCAGCAGCCCACCAGGAACCTACGAGCAGTACTTC. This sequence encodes CASSPPGTYEQYF.

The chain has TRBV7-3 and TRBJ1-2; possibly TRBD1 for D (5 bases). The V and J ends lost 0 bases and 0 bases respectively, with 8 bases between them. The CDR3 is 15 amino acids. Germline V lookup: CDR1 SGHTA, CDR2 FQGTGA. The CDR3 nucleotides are TGTGCCAGCAGCTTAACAGGGGCGACTAACTATGGCTACACCTTC. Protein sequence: CASSLTGATNYGYTF.

In DNA form, the CDR3 reads TGTGCCAGCAGTGCCCGACAGGGATTTAGCAATCAGCCCCAGCATTTT. It translates to CASSARQGFSNQPQHF. The chain couples TRBV28 to TRBJ1-5; 7 bases are a match to TRBD1. This CDR3 is built from 16 residues. Germline trimming cut 5 bases from V and 0 bases from J; bases unmatched to any gene: 7. Germline CDR1 MDHEN, CDR2 SYDVKM.

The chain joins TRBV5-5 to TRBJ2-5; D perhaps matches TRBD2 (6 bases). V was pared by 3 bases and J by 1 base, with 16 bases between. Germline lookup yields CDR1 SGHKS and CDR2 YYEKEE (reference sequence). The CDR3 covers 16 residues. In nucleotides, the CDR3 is TGTGCCAGCAGCTCCCCCGTTGCGGGGATCCAAGAGACCCAGTACTTC. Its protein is CASSSPVAGIQETQYF.

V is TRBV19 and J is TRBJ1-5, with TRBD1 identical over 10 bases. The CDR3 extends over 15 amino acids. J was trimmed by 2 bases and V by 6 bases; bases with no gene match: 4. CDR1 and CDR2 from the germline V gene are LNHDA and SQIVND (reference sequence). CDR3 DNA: TGTGCCAGTAGGGGACAGGGGCTCGGCAATCAGCCCCAGCATTTT. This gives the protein CASRGQGLGNQPQHF. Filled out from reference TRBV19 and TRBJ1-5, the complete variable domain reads DGGITQSPKYLFRKEGQNVTLSCEQNLNHDAMYWYRQDPGQGLRLIYYSQIVNDFQKGDIAEGYSVSREKKESFPLTVTSAQKNPTAFYLCASRGQGLGNQPQHFGDGTRLSIL.

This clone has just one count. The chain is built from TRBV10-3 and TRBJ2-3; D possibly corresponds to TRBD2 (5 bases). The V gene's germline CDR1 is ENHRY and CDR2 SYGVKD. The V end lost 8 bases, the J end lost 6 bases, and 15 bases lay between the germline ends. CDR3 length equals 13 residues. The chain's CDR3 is CAIRVLATDTQYF. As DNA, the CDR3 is TGTGCCATCCGGGTCCTAGCCACCGATACGCAGTATTTT.

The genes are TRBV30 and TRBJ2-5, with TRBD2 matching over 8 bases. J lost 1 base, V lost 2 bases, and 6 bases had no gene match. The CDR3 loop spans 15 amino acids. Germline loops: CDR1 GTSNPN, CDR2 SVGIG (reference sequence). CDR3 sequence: CAWSQPSGGQETQYF. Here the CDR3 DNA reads TGTGCCTGGAGTCAGCCCAGCGGGGGCCAAGAGACCCAGTACTTC.

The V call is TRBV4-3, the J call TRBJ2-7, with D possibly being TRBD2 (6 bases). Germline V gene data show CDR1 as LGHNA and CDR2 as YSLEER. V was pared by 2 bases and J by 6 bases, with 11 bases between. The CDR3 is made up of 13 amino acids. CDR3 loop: CASSQPLEGEQYF. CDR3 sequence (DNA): TGCGCCAGCAGCCAACCCTTGGAGGGCGAGCAGTACTTC.

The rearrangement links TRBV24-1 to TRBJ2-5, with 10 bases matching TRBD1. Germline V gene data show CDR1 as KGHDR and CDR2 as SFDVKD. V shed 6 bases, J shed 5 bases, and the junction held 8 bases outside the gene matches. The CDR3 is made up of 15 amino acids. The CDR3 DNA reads TGTGCCACCAGTCTGTCCGGACAGGGGGAGGAGACCCAGTACTTC. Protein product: CATSLSGQGEETQYF.

The CDR3 bases are TGTGCCAGCAGTCGGGCGGGAGGGCCGGGTAGCGGCACAGATACGCAGTATTTT. Amino acid sequence: CASSRAGGPGSGTDTQYF. The chain recombines TRBV25-1 with TRBJ2-3, with 9 positions matching TRBD2. Per the germline V gene, CDR1 is MGHDK and CDR2 is SYGVNS. V lost 5 bases, J lost 1 base, and 13 bases stayed unmatched. The CDR3 is 18 amino acids.

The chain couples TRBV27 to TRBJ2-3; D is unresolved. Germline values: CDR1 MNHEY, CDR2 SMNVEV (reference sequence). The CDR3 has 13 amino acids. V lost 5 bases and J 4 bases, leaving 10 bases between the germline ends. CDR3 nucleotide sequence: TGTGCCAGCAGTCCCACGCTACCAGATACGCAGTATTTT. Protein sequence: CASSPTLPDTQYF.

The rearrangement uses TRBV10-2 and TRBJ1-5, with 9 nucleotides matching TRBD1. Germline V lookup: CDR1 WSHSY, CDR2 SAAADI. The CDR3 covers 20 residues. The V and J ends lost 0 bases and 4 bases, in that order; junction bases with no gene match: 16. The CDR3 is CASSESPGTGRFGRNQPQHF. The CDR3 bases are TGCGCCAGCAGTGAGTCACCCGGGACAGGGCGGTTTGGAAGGAATCAGCCCCAGCATTTT.

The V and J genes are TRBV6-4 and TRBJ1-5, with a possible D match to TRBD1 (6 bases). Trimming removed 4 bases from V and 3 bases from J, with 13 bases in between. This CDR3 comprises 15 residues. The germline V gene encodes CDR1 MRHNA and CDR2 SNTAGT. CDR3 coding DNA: TGTGCCAGCAGTGCTTCAGGACAGATCAATCAGCCCCAGCATTTT. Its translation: CASSASGQINQPQHF.

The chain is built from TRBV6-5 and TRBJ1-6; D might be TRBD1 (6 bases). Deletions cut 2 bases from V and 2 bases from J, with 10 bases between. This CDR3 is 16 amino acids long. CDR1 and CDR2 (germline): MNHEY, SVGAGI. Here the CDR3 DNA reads TGTGCCAGCAGTTACCGGGGGGCACCCTATAATTCACCCCTCCACTTT. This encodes CASSYRGAPYNSPLHF.

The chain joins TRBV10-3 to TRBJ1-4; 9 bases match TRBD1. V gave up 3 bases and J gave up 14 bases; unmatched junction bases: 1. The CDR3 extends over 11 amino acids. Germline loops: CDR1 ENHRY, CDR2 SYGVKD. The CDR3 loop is CAISEGTGLFF. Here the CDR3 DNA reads TGTGCCATCAGTGAAGGGACAGGGCTGTTTTTT.

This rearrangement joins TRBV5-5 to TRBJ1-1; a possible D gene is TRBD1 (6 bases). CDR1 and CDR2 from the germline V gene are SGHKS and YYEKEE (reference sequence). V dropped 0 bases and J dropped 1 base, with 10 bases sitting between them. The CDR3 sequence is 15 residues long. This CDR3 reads CASSLATGQNTEAFF. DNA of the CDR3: TGTGCCAGCAGCTTGGCTACAGGGCAGAACACTGAAGCTTTCTTT.

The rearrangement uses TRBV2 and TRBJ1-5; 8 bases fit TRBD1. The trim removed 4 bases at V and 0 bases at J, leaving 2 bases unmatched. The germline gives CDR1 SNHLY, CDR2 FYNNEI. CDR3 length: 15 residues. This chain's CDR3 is CASSVGQGSNQPQHF. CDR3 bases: TGTGCCAGCAGTGTTGGACAGGGTAGCAATCAGCCCCAGCATTTT.

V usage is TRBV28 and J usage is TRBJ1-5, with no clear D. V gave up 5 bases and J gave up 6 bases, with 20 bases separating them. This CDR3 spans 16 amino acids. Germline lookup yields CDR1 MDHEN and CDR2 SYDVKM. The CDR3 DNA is TGTGCCAGCAGTCCCCGCCCGGACGGAGGAACTCAGCCCCAGCATTTT. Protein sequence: CASSPRPDGGTQPQHF.

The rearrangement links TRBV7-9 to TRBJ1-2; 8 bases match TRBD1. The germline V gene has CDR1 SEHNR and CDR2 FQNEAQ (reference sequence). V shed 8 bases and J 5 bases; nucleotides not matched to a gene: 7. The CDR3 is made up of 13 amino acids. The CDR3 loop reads CASGQGAYYGYTF. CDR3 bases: TGTGCCAGCGGGCAGGGGGCCTATTATGGCTACACCTTC.